This is a list of T cell receptor beta chains from one sample in a study of shared clonotypes between healthy human individuals. The assay was immunoSEQ multiplex PCR, and TCRdb's table has in-frame clones only and misses some. Of about 2 million clones in the sample, about 95% are singletons; the top ten hold around 1.1%. The sequenced material came from naive CD8+ T cells sorted from blood. Source of these receptors: a man aged 18 to 29 in good health. Each CDR3 is given with its conserved first and last residue. The D gene is left open where the match is weak. Part of the rows lack a size; the others show once, few, many or a class for expanded clones.

clone_size: -; j_call: TRBJ1-4; v_call: TRBV6-1; d_call: -; cdr3_aa: CASSAQVGNEKLFF; cdr3_nt: TGTGCCAGCAGTGCCCAGGTGGGGAATGAAAAACTGTTTTTT
clone_size: -; j_call: TRBJ1-1; v_call: TRBV27; d_call: TRBD1; cdr3_aa: CASSLLGTVTEAFF; cdr3_nt: TGTGCCAGCAGTTTACTGGGGACAGTCACTGAAGCTTTCTTT
clone_size: -; j_call: TRBJ2-3; v_call: TRBV9; d_call: TRBD1; cdr3_aa: CASSVGQVTTDTQYF; cdr3_nt: TGTGCCAGCAGCGTGGGACAGGTTACCACAGATACGCAGTATTTT
clone_size: -; j_call: TRBJ2-6; v_call: TRBV10-2; d_call: TRBD2; cdr3_aa: CATTNKLAGLSGANVLTF; cdr3_nt: TGCGCCACTACAAACAAACTAGCGGGACTTTCTGGGGCCAACGTCCTGACTTTC
clone_size: -; j_call: TRBJ2-7; v_call: TRBV18; d_call: -; cdr3_aa: CASSPSTYEQYF; cdr3_nt: TGTGCCAGCTCACCAAGCACCTACGAGCAGTACTTC
clone_size: -; j_call: TRBJ2-1; v_call: TRBV7-6; d_call: TRBD2; cdr3_aa: CASSPLLAGIYNEQFF; cdr3_nt: TGTGCCAGCAGCCCACTACTAGCGGGGATTTACAATGAGCAGTTCTTC
clone_size: -; j_call: TRBJ2-7; v_call: TRBV30; d_call: -; cdr3_aa: CAWARDEQYF; cdr3_nt: TGTGCCTGGGCGCGGGACGAGCAGTACTTC
clone_size: -; j_call: TRBJ2-7; v_call: TRBV7-9; d_call: -; cdr3_aa: CASSPPDRIYEQYF; cdr3_nt: TGTGCCAGCAGCCCCCCGGACAGAATATACGAGCAGTACTTC
clone_size: -; j_call: TRBJ2-3; v_call: TRBV15; d_call: TRBD2; cdr3_aa: CATSRDSKRGNTDTQYF; cdr3_nt: TGTGCCACCAGCAGAGATTCTAAGCGGGGGAACACAGATACGCAGTATTTT
clone_size: -; j_call: TRBJ2-3; v_call: TRBV30; d_call: -; cdr3_aa: CAWSVGGTSTDTQYF; cdr3_nt: TGTGCCTGGAGTGTCGGCGGGACTAGCACAGATACGCAGTATTTT
clone_size: -; j_call: TRBJ2-1; v_call: TRBV5-6; d_call: -; cdr3_aa: CASSLGSGTTHNEQFF; cdr3_nt: TGTGCCAGCAGCTTGGGATCCGGGACCACGCACAATGAGCAGTTCTTC
clone_size: -; j_call: TRBJ2-5; v_call: TRBV7-9; d_call: TRBD1; cdr3_aa: CASSRRQGEETQYF; cdr3_nt: TGTGCCAGCAGCCGAAGACAGGGTGAAGAGACCCAGTACTTC
clone_size: -; j_call: TRBJ1-1; v_call: TRBV11-2; d_call: -; cdr3_aa: CASSFLGSDTEAFF; cdr3_nt: TGTGCCAGCAGCTTCTTGGGGAGCGACACTGAAGCTTTCTTT
clone_size: -; j_call: TRBJ1-6; v_call: TRBV9; d_call: -; cdr3_aa: CASSVGPGTGSNSPLHF; cdr3_nt: TGTGCCAGCAGCGTAGGGCCGGGGACCGGGAGTAATTCACCCCTCCACTTT
clone_size: -; j_call: TRBJ2-7; v_call: TRBV7-8; d_call: -; cdr3_aa: CASSGGYTYEQYF; cdr3_nt: TGTGCCAGCAGTGGGGGCTACACCTACGAGCAGTACTTC
clone_size: -; j_call: TRBJ1-2; v_call: TRBV10-3; d_call: TRBD1; cdr3_aa: CAIGEQGNYGYTF; cdr3_nt: TGTGCCATCGGGGAACAGGGGAACTATGGCTACACCTTC
clone_size: -; j_call: TRBJ2-5; v_call: TRBV28; d_call: -; cdr3_aa: CASSPGMGETQYF; cdr3_nt: TGTGCCAGCAGTCCCGGAATGGGAGAGACCCAGTACTTC
clone_size: -; j_call: TRBJ2-1; v_call: TRBV5-4; d_call: -; cdr3_aa: CASSLEGGEQFF; cdr3_nt: TGTGCCAGCAGCTTGGAAGGGGGTGAGCAGTTCTTC
clone_size: -; j_call: TRBJ1-2; v_call: TRBV9; d_call: -; cdr3_aa: CASSVAGANYGYTF; cdr3_nt: TGTGCCAGCAGCGTAGCGGGGGCCAACTATGGCTACACCTTC
clone_size: -; j_call: TRBJ1-1; v_call: TRBV5-1; d_call: -; cdr3_aa: CASRVLGPDTEAFF; cdr3_nt: TGCGCCAGCAGAGTCTTGGGACCCGACACTGAAGCTTTCTTT
clone_size: -; j_call: TRBJ2-3; v_call: TRBV10-3; d_call: -; cdr3_aa: CAISEDGGPRRADTQYF; cdr3_nt: TGTGCCATCAGTGAGGACGGGGGGCCGAGGAGGGCAGATACGCAGTATTTT
clone_size: -; j_call: TRBJ2-7; v_call: TRBV7-3; d_call: -; cdr3_aa: CASSLIGGAKPYEQYF; cdr3_nt: TGTGCCAGCAGCTTAATTGGGGGCGCGAAACCCTACGAGCAGTACTTC
clone_size: -; j_call: TRBJ1-1; v_call: TRBV30; d_call: TRBD1; cdr3_aa: CAWGTGTGRTEAFF; cdr3_nt: TGTGCCTGGGGAACCGGGACAGGGAGGACTGAAGCTTTCTTT
clone_size: -; j_call: TRBJ2-7; v_call: TRBV10-1; d_call: TRBD1; cdr3_aa: CASSAGRDRGSYEQYF; cdr3_nt: TGCGCCAGCAGTGCTGGCCGGGACAGGGGCTCCTACGAGCAGTACTTC
clone_size: -; j_call: TRBJ1-1; v_call: TRBV19; d_call: TRBD1; cdr3_aa: CASSSSRDRGRTEAFF; cdr3_nt: TGTGCCAGTAGCAGTTCCCGGGACAGGGGTCGCACTGAAGCTTTCTTT
clone_size: -; j_call: TRBJ2-5; v_call: TRBV9; d_call: TRBD2; cdr3_aa: CASSVEALSGRTKETQYF; cdr3_nt: TGTGCCAGCAGCGTAGAGGCCCTATCCGGGAGGACTAAAGAGACCCAGTACTTC
clone_size: -; j_call: TRBJ1-2; v_call: TRBV28; d_call: TRBD1; cdr3_aa: CASSLSLGQGDYGYTF; cdr3_nt: TGTGCCAGCAGTTTATCTCTGGGACAGGGGGACTATGGCTACACCTTC
clone_size: -; j_call: TRBJ2-1; v_call: TRBV4-1; d_call: TRBD2; cdr3_aa: CASSQDLLAGDNEQFF; cdr3_nt: TGCGCCAGCAGCCAAGATCTCCTAGCGGGGGACAATGAGCAGTTCTTC
clone_size: -; j_call: TRBJ1-1; v_call: TRBV5-1; d_call: -; cdr3_aa: CASAEGTESEAFF; cdr3_nt: TGCGCCAGCGCCGAAGGTACGGAAAGTGAAGCTTTCTTT
clone_size: -; j_call: TRBJ2-1; v_call: TRBV7-9; d_call: -; cdr3_aa: CASSVPGGPGPFIF; cdr3_nt: TGTGCCAGCAGCGTCCCTGGGGGGCCAGGCCCCTTCATCTTC
clone_size: once; j_call: TRBJ2-1; v_call: TRBV9; d_call: -; cdr3_aa: CASSGSGNEQFF; cdr3_nt: TGTGCCAGCAGCGGTAGTGGGAATGAGCAGTTCTTC
clone_size: -; j_call: TRBJ2-1; v_call: TRBV5-4; d_call: -; cdr3_aa: CASSTRTNEQFF; cdr3_nt: TGTGCCAGCAGCACTAGGACTAATGAGCAGTTCTTC
clone_size: -; j_call: TRBJ2-2; v_call: TRBV7-8; d_call: -; cdr3_aa: CASSPAPSTVQSEEGELFF; cdr3_nt: TGTGCCAGCAGCCCTGCCCCTTCCACTGTCCAGAGCGAAGAAGGGGAGCTGTTTTTT
clone_size: once; j_call: TRBJ2-7; v_call: TRBV9; d_call: TRBD2; cdr3_aa: CASSLQPGGGDYEQYF; cdr3_nt: TGTGCCAGCAGCCTTCAACCGGGAGGGGGGGACTACGAGCAGTACTTC
clone_size: -; j_call: TRBJ2-1; v_call: TRBV5-1; d_call: -; cdr3_aa: CASSSNEPVGVYNEQFF; cdr3_nt: TGCGCCAGCAGCTCTAATGAGCCCGTCGGGGTATACAATGAGCAGTTCTTC
clone_size: -; j_call: TRBJ1-2; v_call: TRBV30; d_call: -; cdr3_aa: CAWGRGDYGYTF; cdr3_nt: TGTGCCTGGGGAAGGGGAGACTATGGCTACACCTTC
clone_size: -; j_call: TRBJ2-1; v_call: TRBV5-6; d_call: -; cdr3_aa: CASSLGQPSSYNEQFF; cdr3_nt: TGTGCCAGCAGCTTGGGTCAGCCGAGCTCCTACAATGAGCAGTTCTTC
clone_size: -; j_call: TRBJ2-7; v_call: TRBV7-2; d_call: TRBD1; cdr3_aa: CASSYDRGSYEQYF; cdr3_nt: TGTGCCAGCAGCTATGACAGGGGCTCCTACGAGCAGTACTTC
clone_size: -; j_call: TRBJ2-4; v_call: TRBV19; d_call: -; cdr3_aa: CASRNRVMENIQYF; cdr3_nt: TGTGCCAGTAGGAACAGGGTGATGGAAAACATTCAGTACTTC
clone_size: -; j_call: TRBJ2-1; v_call: TRBV5-4; d_call: -; cdr3_aa: CASSLMGGAGQFF; cdr3_nt: TGTGCCAGCAGCTTGATGGGGGGCGCGGGGCAGTTCTTC
clone_size: -; j_call: TRBJ1-2; v_call: TRBV5-6; d_call: -; cdr3_aa: CASSDVRGNTLLAYGYTF; cdr3_nt: TGTGCCAGCAGCGATGTGAGAGGGAACACCCTTTTGGCCTATGGCTACACCTTC
clone_size: -; j_call: TRBJ2-3; v_call: TRBV2; d_call: -; cdr3_aa: CASRPRPSPDTQYF; cdr3_nt: TGTGCCAGCAGGCCGCGGCCCTCCCCAGATACGCAGTATTTT
clone_size: -; j_call: TRBJ2-7; v_call: TRBV4-1; d_call: -; cdr3_aa: CASSQGDLLGAEQYF; cdr3_nt: TGCGCCAGCAGCCAAGGGGACCTACTGGGGGCCGAGCAGTACTTC
clone_size: -; j_call: TRBJ1-4; v_call: TRBV4-3; d_call: -; cdr3_aa: CASSQERSGGNEKLFF; cdr3_nt: TGCGCCAGCAGCCAAGAGAGGTCGGGTGGTAATGAAAAACTGTTTTTT
clone_size: -; j_call: TRBJ2-2; v_call: TRBV6-5; d_call: TRBD2; cdr3_aa: CASSYRLADYTGELFF; cdr3_nt: TGTGCCAGCAGTTATCGGCTAGCGGACTACACCGGGGAGCTGTTTTTT
clone_size: -; j_call: TRBJ1-2; v_call: TRBV7-9; d_call: TRBD1; cdr3_aa: CASSSGQGNYGYTF; cdr3_nt: TGTGCCAGCAGCTCGGGACAGGGGAACTATGGCTACACCTTC
clone_size: -; j_call: TRBJ2-5; v_call: TRBV5-1; d_call: -; cdr3_aa: CASSTPYQETQYF; cdr3_nt: TGCGCCAGCAGCACCCCTTACCAAGAGACCCAGTACTTC
clone_size: once; j_call: TRBJ2-7; v_call: TRBV10-3; d_call: TRBD1; cdr3_aa: CAISDLPGQGGEQYF; cdr3_nt: TGTGCCATCAGTGACCTACCCGGACAGGGCGGCGAGCAGTACTTC
clone_size: -; j_call: TRBJ2-7; v_call: TRBV4-1; d_call: -; cdr3_aa: CASSQNRAYEQYF; cdr3_nt: TGCGCCAGCAGCCAAAACAGGGCCTACGAGCAGTACTTC
clone_size: -; j_call: TRBJ2-5; v_call: TRBV9; d_call: TRBD1; cdr3_aa: CASSEGQGWLQETQYF; cdr3_nt: TGTGCCAGCAGCGAGGGACAGGGTTGGCTCCAAGAGACCCAGTACTTC
clone_size: -; j_call: TRBJ2-7; v_call: TRBV4-3; d_call: -; cdr3_aa: CASSQGVGVSYEQYF; cdr3_nt: TGCGCCAGCAGCCAAGGTGTTGGCGTCTCCTACGAGCAGTACTTC
clone_size: -; j_call: TRBJ1-1; v_call: TRBV28; d_call: -; cdr3_aa: CASSLVQNTEAFF; cdr3_nt: TGTGCCAGCAGTTTAGTACAGAACACTGAAGCTTTCTTT
clone_size: -; j_call: TRBJ2-7; v_call: TRBV12-2; d_call: -; cdr3_aa: CASRSRDRDYEQYF; cdr3_nt: TGTGCAAGTCGCAGCCGGGACAGGGACTACGAGCAGTACTTC
clone_size: -; j_call: TRBJ1-2; v_call: TRBV28; d_call: TRBD1; cdr3_aa: CASSLRTGYGYTF; cdr3_nt: TGTGCCAGCAGTTTGAGGACAGGTTATGGCTACACCTTC
clone_size: -; j_call: TRBJ1-5; v_call: TRBV6-5; d_call: -; cdr3_aa: CASSGSGEEHQPQHF; cdr3_nt: TGTGCCAGCTCGGGATCAGGGGAAGAACATCAGCCCCAGCATTTT
clone_size: -; j_call: TRBJ1-1; v_call: TRBV5-1; d_call: -; cdr3_aa: CASRPTYSTEAFF; cdr3_nt: TGCGCCAGCAGGCCCACCTACTCCACTGAAGCTTTCTTT